These 12 T cell receptor beta chains were sequenced from one sample in a study of cytomegalovirus exposure and HLA in healthy donors. The PCR employed 60 Vbeta primers together with 13 Jbeta primers. Profiling relied on immunoSEQ multiplex PCR, and the TCRdb table lists in-frame clones only, not all of them. This table holds about 190,000 clones, roughly 77% found once. Sequenced input: PBMCs. Receptors were obtained from a man under 40 in good health and CMV-seropositive.

The chain uses TRBV6-5 and TRBJ2-7; D gene unclear. This CDR3 has 12 amino acids. V lost 5 bases and J lost 4, with 9 bases in between. Per germline, CDR1 MNHEY and CDR2 SVGAGI. CDR3: CASSGPEYEQYF. The CDR3 DNA reads as TGTGCCAGCAGTGGGCCAGAGTACGAGCAGTACTTC.

This rearrangement joins TRBV7-9 to TRBJ2-1; D gene ambiguous. Trimming shortened V by 0 bases and J by 10 bases, and 7 bases separated the two germline ends. The CDR3 length is 12 residues. Germline CDR1 is SEHNR and CDR2 is FQNEAQ (reference sequence). The CDR3 nucleotides read TGTGCCAGCAGCTTAGCCTCTTTAGAGCAGTTCTTC. Translating it yields CASSLASLEQFF.

The chain uses TRBV20-1 and TRBJ1-1; a possible D gene is TRBD1 (5 bases). V shed 5 bases and J shed 3 bases, with 7 bases lying between them. This CDR3 spans 11 amino acids. Looked up from germline, CDR1 is DFQATT and CDR2 is SNEGSKA (reference sequence). The CDR3 bases are TGCAGTGCTCAGACAGACACTGAAGCTTTCTTT. Translated: CSAQTDTEAFF.

The chain uses TRBV4-1 and TRBJ2-1, with TRBD2 matching 7 bases. V dropped 0 bases and J dropped 3; count of bases not matched to a gene: 14. The V gene's germline CDR1 is MGHRA and CDR2 YSYEKL. This CDR3 has 19 residues. CDR3 amino acids: CASSQDPRGGLSFYNEQFF. In DNA form, the CDR3 reads TGCGCCAGCAGCCAAGATCCTCGCGGGGGTTTAAGCTTCTACAATGAGCAGTTCTTC.

V and J are TRBV6-5 and TRBJ2-2, with D possibly TRBD2 on 6 matching bases. The CDR3 loop spans 15 amino acids. With 6 bases removed from V and 0 bases from J, the gap between germline ends came to 11 bases. CDR1 and CDR2 from the germline V gene are MNHEY and SVGAGI. The chain's CDR3 is CASSIGTANTGELFF. The DNA of the CDR3 is TGTGCCAGCAGCATAGGGACTGCGAACACCGGGGAGCTGTTTTTT.

This clone showed up just a few times. This chain links TRBV5-4 with TRBJ1-1, with 7 nucleotides matching TRBD1. Germline-derived CDR1 and CDR2 are SGHNT and YYREEE (reference sequence). Losses at the gene ends were 5 bases for V and 9 bases for J; bases not matched to a gene: 10. The CDR3 loop spans 13 amino acids. The CDR3 DNA sequence: TGTGCCAGCAGTCCCCCTAATAGGGGGCAAGCTTTCTTT. Residues: CASSPPNRGQAFF.

The J gene is TRBJ2-1, the V gene TRBV10-3; TRBD1 agrees at 7 bases. The CDR3 runs 11 residues. Germline CDR1 ENHRY, CDR2 SYGVKD. V shed 4 bases and J 10 bases; nucleotides not matched to a gene: 1. In DNA form, the CDR3 reads TGTGCCATCAGTGGACAGGGCGAGCAGTTCTTC. The encoded protein is CAISGQGEQFF.

This clone was seen only a few times. V gene TRBV4-3 combines with J gene TRBJ2-7; a weak D match, TRBD1 (5 bases). From germline, CDR1 is LGHNA and CDR2 YSLEER. The CDR3 contains 15 residues. V was shortened by 0 bases and J by 6 bases, with 15 bases between the two germline ends. The CDR3 protein is CASSQELDIFAEQYF. The CDR3 DNA reads as TGCGCCAGCAGCCAAGAACTGGACATATTCGCCGAGCAGTACTTC.

The V and J genes are TRBV9 and TRBJ2-2, with 8 bases identical to TRBD1. CDR1 SGDLS and CDR2 YYNGEE come from the germline V gene. J was trimmed by 4 bases and V by 0 bases; bases with no gene match: 2. The CDR3 has 15 amino acids. The CDR3 sequence is CASSVGGQVTGELFF. As DNA, the CDR3 is TGTGCCAGCAGCGTAGGGGGACAGGTCACCGGGGAGCTGTTTTTT.

Only a few counts were recorded for this clone. V gene TRBV5-8 combines with J gene TRBJ1-2, with no clear D. CDR3 length equals 15 residues. The germline V gene has CDR1 SGHTS and CDR2 YDEGEE. V lost 0 bases to trimming and J lost 4 bases, with 13 bases between them. The CDR3 spells CASSLAVGEAYGYTF. CDR3 in DNA: TGTGCCAGCAGCTTGGCCGTCGGGGAGGCCTATGGCTACACCTTC.

This chain uses TRBV7-2 with TRBJ1-1; unclear D gene. V lost 6 bases, J lost 4 bases, and 12 bases lay in between. The CDR3 consists of 13 residues. Germline loops: CDR1 SGHTA, CDR2 FQGNSA. The CDR3 loop reads CASRRRSGTEAFF. For the CDR3, the DNA is TGTGCCAGCAGACGACGGTCGGGCACTGAAGCTTTCTTT.

The chain carries TRBV27 and TRBJ2-7, with 7 bases identical to TRBD1. The CDR3 loop spans 14 amino acids. Germline V gene lookup returns CDR1 MNHEY and CDR2 SMNVEV (reference sequence). The V and J ends lost 6 bases and 6 bases, in that order; junction bases with no gene match: 11. The CDR3 DNA sequence: TGTGCCAGCAGCCAGGGACAGATCCTCCGCGAGCAGTACTTC. Its translation is CASSQGQILREQYF.